The 21 T cell receptor beta chains below come from one sample, sequenced in a study of cytomegalovirus exposure and HLA in healthy donors. PCR amplification relied on 60 Vbeta primers (plus 13 Jbeta primers). Libraries were prepared by immunoSEQ multiplex PCR; TCRdb keeps only in-frame clonotypes and omits some of them. The data contain fewer than 200,000 clones, 76% of them singletons. Sequenced input: PBMCs. The receptor source for this set is a female donor in good health and CMV-seronegative.

J is TRBJ1-4 and V is TRBV28; 7 positions agree with TRBD1. This CDR3 comprises 17 residues. After removal of 4 bases from V and 4 bases from J, the junction contained 12 bases not matched to a gene. Germline-derived CDR1 and CDR2 are MDHEN and SYDVKM. This CDR3 is CASSSIYRGGINEKLFF. CDR3 nucleotides: TGTGCCAGCAGTTCAATTTACAGGGGAGGCATTAATGAAAAACTGTTTTTT.

The CDR3 DNA reads as TGTGCCAGCAGCTCTTTGACTAGCATCGATGAGCAGTTCTTC. It yields the protein CASSSLTSIDEQFF. The V call is TRBV9, the J call TRBJ2-1; the match to TRBD2 covers 7 bases. The length of the CDR3 is 14 residues. The germline V gene has CDR1 SGDLS and CDR2 YYNGEE. J lost 8 bases, V lost 4 bases, and 9 bases had no gene match.

V gene TRBV6-5 combines with J gene TRBJ1-6; 7 bases agree with TRBD1. Germline V CDR1 and CDR2: MNHEY, SVGAGI. The CDR3 totals 16 residues. V gave up 4 bases and J gave up 6 bases; unmatched junction bases: 9. For the CDR3, the DNA is TGTGCCAGCAGTTTGGGGGACAGACTATCTAATTCACCCCTCCACTTT. Translated: CASSLGDRLSNSPLHF.

The V call is TRBV4-1, the J call TRBJ2-7; 10 bases agree with TRBD2. Germline-derived CDR1 and CDR2 are MGHRA and YSYEKL. The CDR3 totals 18 residues. After removal of 4 bases from V and 4 bases from J, the junction contained 16 bases not matched to a gene. CDR3 DNA sequence: TGCGCCAGCAGCCCCCTCTGGTGGGTGGAGCGGGAGGGTTACGAGCAGTACTTC. It yields the protein CASSPLWWVEREGYEQYF.

The chain has TRBV27 and TRBJ1-3; D gene uncertain. The CDR3 is 17 residues long. The V gene's germline CDR1 is MNHEY and CDR2 SMNVEV (reference sequence). The ends were cut back, 0 bases at V and 0 bases at J, with 12 bases in the middle. Here the CDR3 DNA reads TGTGCCAGCAGTTTATCGGCCGAGGGCAACTCTGGAAACACCATATATTTT. Its protein is CASSLSAEGNSGNTIYF.

The J gene is TRBJ2-6, the V gene TRBV18; weak D call: TRBD2 (5 bases). The CDR3 extends over 18 amino acids. The germline CDR1 and CDR2 sequences are KGHSH and LQKENI. Trimming left V 5 bases short and J 0 bases short, with 17 bases between. DNA for the CDR3: TGTGCCAGCTCATCAGCTGCGGGCGGGTCCTCTGGGGCCAACGTCCTGACTTTC. This gives the protein CASSSAAGGSSGANVLTF.

The chain uses TRBV7-2 and TRBJ2-7, with D perhaps TRBD2 (5 bases). Germline lookup yields CDR1 SGHTA and CDR2 FQGNSA. This CDR3 has 16 residues. V lost 5 bases and J lost 0, with 17 bases in between. CDR3 nucleotides: TGTGCCAGCAGCGTTTCGAAGCGGACCAGCTCCTACGAGCAGTACTTC. This encodes CASSVSKRTSSYEQYF.

A few counts support this clone. This sequence joins TRBV6-1 and TRBJ2-1, with D tentatively TRBD2 (7 bases). Per germline, CDR1 MNHNS and CDR2 SASEGT. V lost 5 bases and J lost 4, with 15 bases in between. The CDR3 covers 15 residues. The CDR3 sequence: CASSLAEGDYNEQFF. CDR3 nucleotides: TGTGCCAGCAGTCTAGCGGAGGGGGATTACAATGAGCAGTTCTTC.

The chain employs TRBV5-6 and TRBJ2-6; 7 nucleotides align to TRBD2. The CDR3 has 17 amino acids. The J segment lost 1 base and the V segment lost 7 bases, leaving 11 bases of the junction unmatched. CDR1 SGHDT and CDR2 YYEEEE come from the germline V gene. The DNA of the CDR3 is TGTGCCAGCTACGGGGAGGGCAGGAGGTCTGGGGCCAACGTCCTGACTTTC. Amino acids: CASYGEGRRSGANVLTF.

This sequence joins TRBV6-1 and TRBJ1-2; D may be TRBD1 (6 bases). This CDR3 has 12 amino acids. Trimming cost V 6 bases and J 4 bases, with 9 bases left between them. Germline V CDR1 and CDR2: MNHNS, SASEGT. Written as DNA, the CDR3 is TGTGCCAGCAGCGACAGGTTCTATGGCTACACCTTC. Residues: CASSDRFYGYTF.

V and J are TRBV7-2 and TRBJ2-1, with TRBD2 as a possible D gene (6 bases). CDR3 length: 15 amino acids. The germline CDR1 and CDR2 sequences are SGHTA and FQGNSA. Deletions cut 0 bases from V and 2 bases from J, with 8 bases between. This CDR3 reads CASSLAWGAYNEQFF. CDR3 nucleotide sequence: TGTGCCAGCAGCTTAGCGTGGGGGGCCTACAATGAGCAGTTCTTC. Using reference TRBV7-2 and TRBJ2-1 for the parts outside the CDR3, the full variable domain is GAGVSQSPSNKVTEKGKDVELRCDPISGHTALYWYRQSLGQGLEFLIYFQGNSAPDKSGLPSDRFSAERTGGSVSTLTIQRTQQEDSAVYLCASSLAWGAYNEQFFGPGTRLTVL.

This sequence joins TRBV7-3 and TRBJ1-1; weak D call: TRBD1 (6 bases). CDR1 is SGHTA, CDR2 FQGTGA, per germline. The CDR3 has 16 amino acids. The V gene lost 1 base and the J gene lost 6 bases, with 18 bases spanning the gap. CDR3 nucleotides: TGTGCCAGCAGCTTAAAGGGGGTTAGAAAGGACGCTGAAGCTTTCTTT. This translates into CASSLKGVRKDAEAFF.

The chain uses TRBV2 and TRBJ1-5; perhaps TRBD1 as D (5 bases). V was pared by 8 bases and J by 2 bases, with 13 bases between. CDR3 length: 14 amino acids. CDR1 and CDR2 (germline): SNHLY, FYNNEI. CDR3 in DNA: TGTGCCAGCGGGAGGGGCAGGGGCAATCAGCCCCAGCATTTT. Translation: CASGRGRGNQPQHF. Full variable domain (outside the CDR3, taken from reference TRBV2 and TRBJ1-5): EPEVTQTPSHQVTQMGQEVILRCVPISNHLYFYWYRQILGQKVEFLVSFYNNEISEKSEIFDDQFSVERPDGSNFTLKIRSTKLEDSAMYFCASGRGRGNQPQHFGDGTRLSIL.

This sequence joins TRBV18 and TRBJ2-7, with 9 nucleotides matching TRBD1. The germline CDR1 and CDR2 sequences are KGHSH and LQKENI. The CDR3 runs to 15 residues. Unmatched junction bases numbered 7, after V lost 4 bases and J lost 3 bases. The CDR3 sequence: CASSLDRGSRYEQYF. The CDR3 nucleotides are TGTGCCAGCTCACTTGACAGGGGGTCGCGCTACGAGCAGTACTTC. The full variable domain, with the rest looked up from reference TRBV18 and TRBJ2-7, is NAGVMQNPRHLVRRRGQEARLRCSPMKGHSHVYWYRQLPEEGLKFMVYLQKENIIDESGMPKERFSAEFPKEGPSILRIQQVVRGDSAAYFCASSLDRGSRYEQYFGPGTRLTVT.

Only a few counts were recorded for this clone. The chain employs TRBV5-4 and TRBJ2-1, with unresolved D. Trimming removed 0 bases from V and 0 bases from J, with 7 bases in between. CDR1 is SGHNT, CDR2 YYREEE, per germline (reference sequence). This CDR3 has 15 residues. CDR3 region: CASSLGLNSYNEQFF. The CDR3 DNA follows: TGTGCCAGCAGCTTGGGCCTAAACTCCTACAATGAGCAGTTCTTC.

The chain recombines TRBV7-2 with TRBJ2-1; no reliable D call. This CDR3 is 13 amino acids long. Germline loops: CDR1 SGHTA, CDR2 FQGNSA. The V and J ends lost 2 bases and 9 bases respectively, with 11 bases between them. This CDR3 is CASSLIGATEQFF. DNA of the CDR3: TGTGCCAGCAGCTTAATAGGAGCTACTGAGCAGTTCTTC.

The rearrangement uses TRBV18 and TRBJ2-6; D is possibly TRBD2 (5 bases). This CDR3 is 15 amino acids long. Germline V lookup: CDR1 KGHSH, CDR2 LQKENI. Between the trimmed V and J ends, which lost 2 bases and 2 bases, there was a span of 7 bases. The CDR3 bases are TGTGCCAGCTCACCAGCAGCGGCTGGGGCCAACGTCCTGACTTTC. Protein product: CASSPAAAGANVLTF.

The chain carries TRBV4-3 and TRBJ2-5; tentatively, D is TRBD1 (6 bases). The CDR3 spans 13 residues. The V and J ends lost 3 bases and 7 bases respectively, with 12 bases between them. Germline V gene data show CDR1 as LGHNA and CDR2 as YSLEER. CDR3 DNA sequence: TGCGCCAGCAGCCAGAACAGGGACGGGACCCAGTACTTC. Its translation is CASSQNRDGTQYF.

V is TRBV19 and J is TRBJ2-3, with 8 nucleotides matching TRBD2. The germline CDR1 and CDR2 sequences are LNHDA and SQIVND (reference sequence). The CDR3 runs 14 residues. The V segment lost 5 bases and the J segment 7 bases; nucleotides outside the gene matches: 8. CDR3 in amino acids: CASSVLAARNTQYF. The CDR3 DNA sequence: TGTGCCAGTAGTGTACTAGCGGCTAGGAATACGCAGTATTTT.

This clone occurred a few times. V is TRBV19 and J is TRBJ1-1; 8 nucleotides align to TRBD1. The CDR3 consists of 16 residues. J gave up 4 bases and V 5 bases, and 12 bases lay outside the gene matches. Germline V lookup: CDR1 LNHDA, CDR2 SQIVND (reference sequence). The CDR3, as DNA: TGTGCCAGTAGTTTAGGACAGGGAAGAAGAAGCACTGAAGCTTTCTTT. Protein product: CASSLGQGRRSTEAFF. The full variable domain, rest sourced from reference TRBV19 and TRBJ1-1, is DGGITQSPKYLFRKEGQNVTLSCEQNLNHDAMYWYRQDPGQGLRLIYYSQIVNDFQKGDIAEGYSVSREKKESFPLTVTSAQKNPTAFYLCASSLGQGRRSTEAFFGQGTRLTVV.

V usage is TRBV6-1 and J usage is TRBJ2-5, with 7 nucleotides matching TRBD1. The CDR3 is made up of 15 amino acids. Unmatched junction bases numbered 14, after V lost 6 bases and J lost 7 bases. Germline lookup yields CDR1 MNHNS and CDR2 SASEGT. The CDR3 here is CASSHNRGGRGTQYF. Here the CDR3 DNA reads TGTGCCAGCAGCCACAACAGGGGCGGCCGGGGGACCCAGTACTTC.